The 20 T cell receptor beta chains below were found in one sample sequenced in a study of blood T cell repertoires in COVID-19. TCRdb's table, derived via immunoSEQ multiplex PCR, lists solely in-frame clones and lacks some. The top ten clones hold around 16% of a sample with 150,000 to 190,000 clones, over 75% of them seen once. Input material: peripheral blood. These receptors all stem from a middle-aged woman with acute or convalescent COVID-19.

The chain combines TRBV5-8 with TRBJ2-3; D not certain. The V gene lost 2 bases and the J gene lost 2 bases, with 18 bases spanning the gap. The CDR3 runs 17 residues. In germline, CDR1 is SGHTS, CDR2 YDEGEE. CDR3 region: CASSFGVRRLATDTQYF. The DNA for the CDR3 is TGTGCCAGCAGCTTTGGCGTGAGACGTTTAGCCACAGATACGCAGTATTTT.

The rearrangement links TRBV9 to TRBJ2-3, with unresolved D. The CDR3 is 12 amino acids. Germline V gene data show CDR1 as SGDLS and CDR2 as YYNGEE. V lost 1 base and J 5 bases, leaving 5 bases between the germline ends. The CDR3 DNA follows: TGTGCCAGCAGCGTATACGGAGATACGCAGTATTTT. Amino acids: CASSVYGDTQYF.

The chain employs TRBV2 and TRBJ2-7; possibly TRBD2 for D (6 bases). V was pared by 7 bases and J by 5 bases, with 15 bases between. Per the germline V gene, CDR1 is SNHLY and CDR2 is FYNNEI. This CDR3 contains 13 residues. The CDR3 coding sequence is TGTGCCAGCAAAAGGCGGGATCCGAACGAGCAGTACTTC. It yields the protein CASKRRDPNEQYF.

This chain connects TRBV28 to TRBJ1-6; D unresolved. The V end was cut by 5 bases, the J end by 5 bases, with 10 bases between. CDR3 length: 14 amino acids. Germline assignment: CDR1 MDHEN and CDR2 SYDVKM. The DNA for the CDR3 is TGTGCCAGCAGTCCCGGGATTAATAATTCACCCCTCCACTTT. Its translation: CASSPGINNSPLHF.

The V gene is TRBV18, the J gene TRBJ1-2, with a tentative D call TRBD1 (5 bases). The germline V and J ends were trimmed by 2 bases and 0 bases, with 16 bases remaining between them. This CDR3 spans 17 amino acids. Germline CDR1 KGHSH, CDR2 LQKENI. The CDR3: CASSPDQATAANYGYTF. Written as DNA, the CDR3 is TGTGCCAGCTCACCAGATCAGGCGACAGCAGCTAACTATGGCTACACCTTC.

This clone was seen only once. The rearrangement uses TRBV3-1 (or the pseudogene TRBV3-2) and TRBJ2-7; D perhaps matches TRBD1 (5 bases). Trimming took 0 bases from V and 0 from J, leaving 9 bases between them. The CDR3 length is 15 residues. CDR1 is LGHDT, CDR2 YNNKEL, per germline (reference sequence). The CDR3 reads CASSQDRQGSYEQYF. CDR3 DNA sequence: TGTGCCAGCAGCCAAGATCGGCAGGGCTCCTACGAGCAGTACTTC.

This clone occurred once. The chain joins TRBV4-2 to TRBJ2-7; TRBD2 agrees at 8 bases. With V trimmed by 0 bases and J by 4 bases, 11 bases remained unmatched. The V gene's germline CDR1 is LGHNA and CDR2 YNFKEQ. This CDR3 comprises 17 residues. CDR3 sequence reads: CASSQESQAGVPYEQYF. CDR3 nucleotide sequence: TGTGCCAGCAGCCAAGAGTCCCAAGCGGGAGTTCCGTACGAGCAGTACTTC.

The rearrangement links TRBV9 to TRBJ2-7; TRBD2 matches at 8 bases. The ends lost 2 bases at V and 2 bases at J; junction bases unmatched: 6. Germline CDR1 reads SGDLS; CDR2 reads YYNGEE. This CDR3 region has 15 residues. The CDR3 DNA reads as TGTGCCAGCAGCGTGGGCATAGCGGGAACCTACGAGCAGTACTTC. Translated: CASSVGIAGTYEQYF.

The rearrangement uses TRBV9 and TRBJ2-1; 10 nucleotides agree with TRBD2. The CDR3 is made up of 17 amino acids. J lost 8 bases, V lost 0 bases, and 11 bases had no gene match. CDR1 is SGDLS, CDR2 YYNGEE, per germline. The CDR3 sequence is CASSVVGERGGPYEQFF. The CDR3 coding sequence is TGTGCCAGCAGCGTAGTAGGGGAGCGGGGGGGTCCGTATGAGCAGTTCTTC. Based on the CDR3 plus reference TRBV9 and TRBJ2-1, the full variable domain is DSGVTQTPKHLITATGQRVTLRCSPRSGDLSVYWYQQSLDQGLQFLIQYYNGEERAKGNILERFSAQQFPDLHSELNLSSLELGDSALYFCASSVVGERGGPYEQFFGPGTRLTVL.

V and J are TRBV29-1 and TRBJ1-4, with D uncertain. The germline gives CDR1 SQVTM, CDR2 ANQGSEA. The CDR3 extends over 17 amino acids. Deletions cut 3 bases from V and 1 base from J, with 18 bases between. The CDR3 nucleotides read TGCAGCGTTGATATGGGCAGCCCGTTGGGAACTAATGAAAAACTGTTTTTT. Translated, it gives CSVDMGSPLGTNEKLFF.

This chain links TRBV12-3 or TRBV12-4 with TRBJ2-7; D unclear. The CDR3 runs to 12 residues. Trimming removed 5 bases from V and 7 bases from J, with 12 bases in between. The CDR3 DNA reads TGTGCCAGCAGTCACCCTTACCAGGAGCAGTACTTC. It encodes CASSHPYQEQYF.

The chain links TRBV6-2 or TRBV6-3 to TRBJ2-3; 9 bases line up with TRBD2. The CDR3 totals 14 residues. The germline V gene has CDR1 MNHEY and CDR2 SVGEGT. V was clipped by 2 bases and J by 6 bases; unmatched bases: 3. CDR3 bases: TGTGCCAGCAGTTACCTAGCGGGGTGGGATACGCAGTATTTT. It encodes CASSYLAGWDTQYF.

The CDR3 DNA reads TGTGCCACCAGTGGGACAGGGGGTGGCAATCAGCCCCAGCATTTT. Amino acids: CATSGTGGGNQPQHF. The chain joins TRBV24-1 to TRBJ1-5; TRBD1 agrees at 10 bases. V shed 5 bases and J 2 bases; nucleotides not matched to a gene: 2. This CDR3 region has 15 residues. CDR1 and CDR2 from the germline V gene are KGHDR and SFDVKD.

J is TRBJ2-7 and V is TRBV9; 7 bases map to TRBD2. The CDR3 is 14 residues long. The germline CDR1 and CDR2 sequences are SGDLS and YYNGEE. V shed 0 bases and J 3 bases; nucleotides not matched to a gene: 3. The CDR3 sequence: CASSVDGGNYEQYF. In nucleotides, the CDR3 is TGTGCCAGCAGCGTAGACGGGGGGAACTACGAGCAGTACTTC.

The chain links TRBV27 to TRBJ2-1; TRBD1 is a possible D gene (6 bases). Germline V lookup: CDR1 MNHEY, CDR2 SMNVEV (reference sequence). Trimming shortened V by 2 bases and J by 6 bases, and 8 bases separated the two germline ends. The CDR3 is made up of 13 amino acids. DNA for the CDR3: TGTGCCAGCAGTTTAGGGGACACCAATGAGCAGTTCTTC. As protein: CASSLGDTNEQFF.

This clone was seen only a few times. The chain is built from TRBV4-2 and TRBJ2-7; D perhaps matches TRBD2 (6 bases). The CDR3 length is 14 residues. Trimming took 5 bases from V and 4 from J, leaving 15 bases between them. Looked up from germline, CDR1 is LGHNA and CDR2 is YNFKEQ. The CDR3 coding sequence is TGTGCCAGCAGCACCCAGGGACTGGATTACGAGCAGTACTTC. Its protein is CASSTQGLDYEQYF.

The chain has TRBV24-1 and TRBJ2-3, with D tentatively TRBD2 (6 bases). Trimming left V 5 bases short and J 2 bases short, with 31 bases between. Germline CDR1 and CDR2: KGHDR and SFDVKD. This CDR3 contains 21 residues. CDR3 residues: CATSGPPTGTPEYVDTDTQYF. The CDR3 DNA sequence: TGTGCCACCAGTGGGCCACCCACCGGGACTCCAGAATATGTTGACACAGATACGCAGTATTTT.

CDR3 protein: CASSGTASWPQHF. CDR3 DNA sequence: TGTGCCAGCAGCGGGACAGCCAGTTGGCCCCAGCATTTT. The genes are TRBV12-3 or TRBV12-4 and TRBJ1-5; 7 bases are a match to TRBD1. This CDR3 region has 13 residues. J gave up 9 bases and V 6 bases, and 8 bases lay outside the gene matches.

This clone was observed once. The chain employs TRBV7-2 and TRBJ1-2; unclear D gene. The V end lost 5 bases, the J end lost 2 bases, and 9 bases lay between the germline ends. The CDR3 runs 13 residues. Germline V gene data show CDR1 as SGHTA and CDR2 as FQGNSA. CDR3 sequence: CASSPTINYGYTF. CDR3 nucleotides: TGTGCCAGCAGCCCCACAATCAACTATGGCTACACCTTC.

In DNA, the CDR3 is TGTGCCAGCAGGTCAGACAGGGCTGGGGAGCTGTTTTTT. Residues: CASRSDRAGELFF. V is TRBV5-4 and J is TRBJ2-2, with 7 bases identical to TRBD1. V dropped 5 bases and J dropped 8; count of bases not matched to a gene: 6. Germline CDR1 is SGHNT and CDR2 is YYREEE (reference sequence). This CDR3 is built from 13 residues.